This T cell receptor (beta chain) came from a study of post-analysis software for immune sequencing data. The wider study: Recorded disease courses covered relapsing-remitting, secondary progressive and progressive-relapsing multiple sclerosis. Some patients had no subtype annotation.

Findings of the study overall: Patients showed TRBV5-6, TRBV5-1 and TRBV20-1 among 4 or 5 TRBV segments more frequent than in controls. Relative to controls, patients with multiple sclerosis showed significantly lower normalized Chao1 diversity. The authors found that F measure strongly co-clustered same-batch samples.

Comment on this clonotype: Its antigen is unidentified.

The CDR3 length is 14 residues. CDR1 SQVTM and CDR2 ANQGSEA come from the germline V gene. Trimming took off 7 bases at V and 0 bases at J, with 13 bases between the two ends. The authors incorporated unique molecular identifiers into the TCR beta cDNA libraries. Each CDR3 protein gets one entry after TCRdb re-called the PCR reads with MiXCR. The table records 450,000 to 700,000 distinct CDR3 sequences, around 47% of them present only once. The gene calls are TRBV29-1 and TRBJ2-1; D unresolved. Sequencing was done on a sample of blood. The TCR sequence derives from a girl aged 10 to 17 with multiple sclerosis. The CDR3 here is CSAKRSGSYNEQFF. The CDR3 region has the DNA TGCAGCGCTAAACGATCCGGCTCCTACAATGAGCAGTTCTTC.